Each of the 30 T cell receptor beta chains below was sequenced from the same sample in a study of human T cells and chemical hapten exposure. Using its own MiXCR run on the RACE reads, TCRdb lists one record per CDR3 protein. The table shows some 42,000 distinct CDR3 sequences, with 8.5% to 10% occurring only once. Documented time point: patch test 2, 6 weeks after DPC sensitization. The treatment denotes: therapeutic diphenylcyclopropenone sensitization with weekly scalp DPC. Total RNA was isolated from unfractionated whole blood. The sample was whole blood, taken in connection with sensitization to the hapten diphenylcyclopropenone (DPC). The receptors were sampled from a young woman with alopecia areata. Some clones in this sample may be carry-over from other donors' samples.

This chain links TRBV5-4 with TRBJ2-7; tentatively, D is TRBD1 (6 bases). The V end lost 4 bases, the J end lost 1 base, and 9 bases lay between the germline ends. The CDR3 covers 13 residues. Germline CDR1 is SGHNT and CDR2 is YYREEE (reference sequence). This chain's CDR3 is CASSPGVSYEQYF. The CDR3 region has the DNA TGTGCCAGCAGCCCAGGGGTGTCCTACGAGCAGTACTTC.

This clonotype appeared many times. The chain has TRBV7-8 and TRBJ1-3; D may be TRBD1 (6 bases). Trimming cost V 5 bases and J 1 base, with 9 bases left between them. CDR1 and CDR2 from the germline V gene are SGHVS and FQNEAQ. The CDR3 covers 14 residues. The CDR3 loop is CASSPGVSGNTIYF. In DNA form, the CDR3 reads TGTGCCAGCAGCCCAGGGGTGTCTGGAAACACCATATATTTT. The full variable domain, completed using reference TRBV7-8 and TRBJ1-3, is GAGVSQSPRYKVAKRGQDVALRCDPISGHVSLFWYQQALGQGPEFLTYFQNEAQLDKSGLPSDRFFAERPEGSVSTLKIQRTQQEDSAVYLCASSPGVSGNTIYFGEGSWLTVV.

This clonotype was observed a few times. This CDR3 reads CASSLRDGDGYTF. The CDR3 nucleotides read TGCGCCAGCAGCCTCAGGGACGGCGATGGCTACACCTTC. The chain couples TRBV5-1 to TRBJ1-2; possibly TRBD1 for D (5 bases). The CDR3 consists of 13 residues. The V gene lost 4 bases and the J gene lost 6 bases, with 13 bases spanning the gap. Germline CDR1 reads SGHRS; CDR2 reads YFSETQ.

This clonotype was observed a handful of times. The rearrangement joins TRBV28 to TRBJ1-1; D gene uncertain. The CDR3 extends over 14 amino acids. Between the trimmed V and J ends, which lost 2 bases and 5 bases, there was a span of 12 bases. CDR1 MDHEN and CDR2 SYDVKM come from the germline V gene. The DNA for the CDR3 is TGTGCCAGCAGTTTAGTTCGGGCGGCGACTGAAGCTTTCTTT. Protein product: CASSLVRAATEAFF.

The CDR3 DNA sequence: TGCGCCAGCAGCCAAGAAAGGACAAACTACAATGAGCAGTTCTTC. It translates to CASSQERTNYNEQFF. The genes are TRBV4-3 and TRBJ2-1, with D perhaps TRBD1 (5 bases). Trimming pared 0 bases from V and 3 bases from J, leaving 9 bases between. This CDR3 is built from 15 residues. Per germline, CDR1 LGHNA and CDR2 YSLEER.

This clonotype has just a few counts. The chain uses TRBV20-1 and TRBJ2-3, with 8 bases aligning to TRBD2. The CDR3 covers 17 residues. The V segment lost 5 bases and the J segment 4 bases; nucleotides outside the gene matches: 17. The germline CDR1 and CDR2 sequences are DFQATT and SNEGSKA (reference sequence). The CDR3 region is CSASGLLMTGGADTQYF. In DNA, the CDR3 is TGCAGTGCTTCCGGTTTGCTGATGACGGGAGGGGCAGATACGCAGTATTTT.

The J gene is TRBJ2-7, the V gene TRBV6-2 or TRBV6-3; D could derive from TRBD1 or TRBD2 (5 bases each). CDR3 size: 13 residues. Germline V gene data show CDR1 as MNHEY and CDR2 as SVGEGT. V was trimmed by 5 bases and J by 5 bases, leaving 13 bases between them. CDR3: CASSPGEGNEQYF. The CDR3 nucleotides read TGTGCCAGCAGTCCCGGAGAGGGGAACGAGCAGTACTTC.

This clonotype was counted a few times. The chain is built from TRBV29-1 and TRBJ2-1, with a weak D call TRBD1 (6 bases). This CDR3 has 15 amino acids. Germline CDR1 reads SQVTM; CDR2 reads ANQGSEA. Trimming took 3 bases from V and 4 from J, leaving 16 bases between them. For the CDR3, the DNA is TGCAGCGTTGATAACCAGGGGCCCCGATACAATGAGCAGTTCTTC. The encoded protein is CSVDNQGPRYNEQFF.

This clonotype was observed many times. The J gene is TRBJ1-1, the V gene TRBV4-1; unclear D gene. Germline-derived CDR1 and CDR2 are MGHRA and YSYEKL. V shed 2 bases and J shed 0 bases, with 13 bases lying between them. The CDR3 contains 16 residues. The CDR3 DNA reads as TGCGCCAGCAGCCAAAAAGAAAGGGTTATGAACACTGAAGCTTTCTTT. Translation: CASSQKERVMNTEAFF.

This chain uses TRBV28 with TRBJ2-1; D possibly corresponds to TRBD2 (5 bases). The V end was cut by 3 bases, the J end by 15 bases, with 12 bases between. The CDR3 has 11 residues. Germline CDR1 is MDHEN and CDR2 is SYDVKM. CDR3 nucleotides: TGTGCCAGCAGTTTCACCGAGGGTCCGTTCTTC. This sequence encodes CASSFTEGPFF.

This chain joins TRBV6-2 or TRBV6-3 and TRBJ2-7, with 9 positions matching TRBD1. The CDR3 runs 13 residues. V dropped 6 bases and J dropped 5; count of bases not matched to a gene: 5. Germline V lookup: CDR1 MNHEY, CDR2 SVGEGT. This CDR3 reads CASRGTGYDEQYF. The CDR3 DNA sequence: TGTGCCAGCAGGGGGACAGGGTACGACGAGCAGTACTTC.

This clonotype was counted many times. This chain connects TRBV7-2 to TRBJ1-5; maybe TRBD1 (5 bases). Germline values: CDR1 SGHTA, CDR2 FQGNSA. Between the trimmed V and J ends, which lost 5 bases and 8 bases, there was a span of 13 bases. This CDR3 has 13 residues. CDR3 sequence (DNA): TGTGCCAGCAGCCCAGGGACGTTTAAGCCCCAGCATTTT. Translating it yields CASSPGTFKPQHF.

The chain employs TRBV29-1 and TRBJ2-3; 7 bases are a match to TRBD1. Germline V lookup: CDR1 SQVTM, CDR2 ANQGSEA. The CDR3 is 13 residues long. The J segment lost 1 base and the V segment lost 4 bases, leaving 2 bases of the junction unmatched. The CDR3 sequence: CSVGGQRTDTQYF. DNA of the CDR3: TGCAGCGTTGGGGGACAGCGCACAGATACGCAGTATTTT.

The J gene is TRBJ2-7, the V gene TRBV24-1; the match to TRBD2 covers 7 bases. V lost 4 bases and J lost 7; bases outside the gene matches: 6. Looked up from germline, CDR1 is KGHDR and CDR2 is SFDVKD. This CDR3 is built from 13 residues. The CDR3 bases are TGTGCCACCAGTGAGGGAGGGATTGGAGAGCAGTACTTC. It is translated as CATSEGGIGEQYF.

This chain joins TRBV5-1 and TRBJ2-3; tentatively, D is TRBD1 (7 bases). Germline V gene data show CDR1 as SGHRS and CDR2 as YFSETQ. This CDR3 is built from 17 residues. Deletions cut 0 bases from V and 0 bases from J, with 14 bases between. CDR3 sequence: CASSLGAGQTSTDTQYF. CDR3 nucleotides: TGCGCCAGCAGCTTGGGCGCGGGACAGACTAGCACAGATACGCAGTATTTT.

This clonotype occurred a few times. The chain joins TRBV4-2 to TRBJ1-4; the D gene is possibly TRBD1 (5 bases). Germline-derived CDR1 and CDR2 are LGHNA and YNFKEQ. V was shortened by 0 bases and J by 8 bases, with 13 bases between the two germline ends. CDR3 length: 15 residues. CDR3 protein: CASSQETDLREKLFF. The CDR3 nucleotides read TGTGCCAGCAGCCAAGAGACAGACCTGCGGGAAAAACTGTTTTTT.

This clonotype was picked up many times. This chain uses TRBV2 with TRBJ2-3, with 7 bases identical to TRBD2. Germline CDR1 SNHLY, CDR2 FYNNEI. The CDR3 is 15 amino acids. V trimming: 8 bases; J trimming: 2 bases; junction bases outside the gene matches: 10. The CDR3 DNA is TGTGCCAGCGGGTTGCAAGCGGGGTTCACAGATACGCAGTATTTT. Its translation is CASGLQAGFTDTQYF.

This sequence joins TRBV20-1 and TRBJ1-5, with unresolved D. There are 14 residues in the CDR3. Germline values: CDR1 DFQATT, CDR2 SNEGSKA (reference sequence). With 5 bases removed from V and 2 bases from J, the gap between germline ends came to 13 bases. The CDR3 DNA reads TGCAGTGCTGGTGGGGAGAGCGGCAATCAGCCCCAGCATTTT. The encoded protein is CSAGGESGNQPQHF.

The sample holds a few counts of this clonotype. This chain uses TRBV7-8 with TRBJ2-2; 8 nucleotides match TRBD1. This CDR3 is 16 amino acids long. Per the germline V gene, CDR1 is SGHVS and CDR2 is FQNEAQ. V shed 4 bases and J 5 bases; nucleotides not matched to a gene: 9. CDR3 amino acids: CASSSTRQGITGELFF. For the CDR3, the DNA is TGTGCCAGCAGCTCTACCCGACAGGGGATTACCGGGGAGCTGTTTTTT.

This clonotype was seen a handful of times. The chain carries TRBV9 and TRBJ2-3; 10 nucleotides agree with TRBD2. CDR1 SGDLS and CDR2 YYNGEE come from the germline V gene. Trimming removed 2 bases from V and 5 bases from J; junction bases left unmatched: 8. The CDR3 is 16 residues long. In DNA form, the CDR3 reads TGTGCCAGCAGCGTTGTGGCTAGCGGGGGTAAAGATACGCAGTATTTT. Amino acids: CASSVVASGGKDTQYF. Full variable domain (missing parts from reference TRBV9 and TRBJ2-3): DSGVTQTPKHLITATGQRVTLRCSPRSGDLSVYWYQQSLDQGLQFLIQYYNGEERAKGNILERFSAQQFPDLHSELNLSSLELGDSALYFCASSVVASGGKDTQYFGPGTRLTVL.

This clonotype has only a few counts. The genes are TRBV28 and TRBJ2-3; 9 bases match TRBD2. Losses at the gene ends were 6 bases for V and 1 base for J; bases not matched to a gene: 5. CDR3 length equals 15 residues. The germline V gene has CDR1 MDHEN and CDR2 SYDVKM. CDR3 nucleotide sequence: TGTGCCAGCAGCCAACGGACTAGCGGCACAGATACGCAGTATTTT. Translated: CASSQRTSGTDTQYF. Full variable domain (missing parts from reference TRBV28 and TRBJ2-3): DVKVTQSSRYLVKRTGEKVFLECVQDMDHENMFWYRQDPGLGLRLIYFSYDVKMKEKGDIPEGYSVSREKKERFSLILESASTNQTSMYLCASSQRTSGTDTQYFGPGTRLTVL.

This clonotype was counted many times. The CDR3 loop is CASRLAGGRDHEQFF. The CDR3 coding sequence is TGTGCCAGCAGGCTAGCGGGGGGGCGAGACCATGAGCAGTTCTTC. J is TRBJ2-1 and V is TRBV7-9; 12 positions agree with TRBD2. The CDR3 is made up of 15 amino acids. The V gene end was trimmed by 6 bases and the J gene end by 8 bases; junction bases not matched to a gene: 8. Germline V gene lookup returns CDR1 SEHNR and CDR2 FQNEAQ (reference sequence).

The chain recombines TRBV7-2 with TRBJ2-2, with 7 bases fitting TRBD1. This CDR3 has 13 residues. V shed 6 bases and J 8 bases; nucleotides not matched to a gene: 6. Looked up from germline, CDR1 is SGHTA and CDR2 is FQGNSA. CDR3 in amino acids: CASRSGQEGELFF. CDR3 sequence (DNA): TGTGCCAGCAGATCTGGACAGGAAGGGGAGCTGTTTTTT.

This chain links TRBV28 with TRBJ2-2, with D unresolved. Trimming pared 4 bases from V and 7 bases from J, leaving 10 bases between. There are 13 residues in the CDR3. Germline CDR1 reads MDHEN; CDR2 reads SYDVKM. The CDR3 nucleotides are TGTGCCAGCAGTTCAGGTACTCGCGGGGAGCTGTTTTTT. It translates to CASSSGTRGELFF.

V and J are TRBV7-2 and TRBJ1-1, with 10 bases fitting TRBD1. CDR1 is SGHTA, CDR2 FQGNSA, per germline. The CDR3 totals 21 residues. The V gene end was trimmed by 0 bases and the J gene end by 1 base; junction bases not matched to a gene: 17. The CDR3 here is CASSLARTAGTGENGNTEAFF. CDR3 DNA sequence: TGTGCCAGCAGCTTAGCGCGGACCGCGGGGACAGGGGAAAACGGGAACACTGAAGCTTTCTTT.

The sample holds many counts of this clonotype. The chain combines TRBV7-2 with TRBJ2-3, with a weak D call TRBD2 (6 bases). The germline V and J ends were trimmed by 1 base and 4 bases, with 12 bases remaining between them. CDR3 length equals 15 residues. Per germline, CDR1 SGHTA and CDR2 FQGNSA. The DNA of the CDR3 is TGTGCCAGCAGCTTAGGGCCCGGGAGCGCAGATACGCAGTATTTT. Encoded protein: CASSLGPGSADTQYF.

This clonotype was counted a few times. This chain links TRBV7-9 with TRBJ2-3, with unresolved D. The CDR3 sequence is 16 residues long. The germline V gene has CDR1 SEHNR and CDR2 FQNEAQ (reference sequence). V lost 0 bases, J lost 2 bases, and 12 bases lay in between. CDR3 bases: TGTGCCAGCAGCTTAGCCCGCCAGTCCCCCACAGATACGCAGTATTTT. Encoded protein: CASSLARQSPTDTQYF.

The chain is built from TRBV15 and TRBJ2-2; TRBD2 agrees at 10 bases. V shed 1 base, J shed 3 bases, and the junction held 2 bases outside the gene matches. The germline V gene encodes CDR1 LNHNV and CDR2 YYDKDF (reference sequence). The CDR3 has 16 residues. The DNA of the CDR3 is TGTGCCACCAGCAGAGGGACTAGCGGCTACACCGGGGAGCTGTTTTTT. Translated: CATSRGTSGYTGELFF.

Many counts were recorded for this clonotype. The chain has TRBV3-1 and TRBJ2-7, with D tentatively TRBD2 (6 bases). Germline assignment: CDR1 LGHDT and CDR2 YNNKEL (reference sequence). Trimming left V 4 bases short and J 6 bases short, with 10 bases between. This CDR3 comprises 12 residues. CDR3 DNA sequence: TGTGCCAGCAGCCTTCGACTAGGCGAGCAGTACTTC. Protein: CASSLRLGEQYF.

The chain employs TRBV4-2 and TRBJ1-1; 8 bases are a match to TRBD1. The CDR3 extends over 15 amino acids. The germline gives CDR1 LGHNA, CDR2 YNFKEQ. Losses at the gene ends were 5 bases for V and 0 bases for J; bases not matched to a gene: 5. The CDR3 sequence: CASSTKTGVNTEAFF. The CDR3 DNA reads as TGTGCCAGCAGCACCAAGACAGGGGTGAACACTGAAGCTTTCTTT.